This TCR beta chain was sequenced for a study of OX40 agonist ivuxolimab in advanced cancers. Turning to the study itself: Each patient was given ivuxolimab into a vein every 2 weeks, at 0.01 to 10 mg/kg. The mean age was approximately 60 years, ranging from about 23 to 85, with less than 90% of participants male.

Per germline, CDR1 MDHEN and CDR2 SYDVKM. Unmatched junction bases numbered 7, after V lost 1 base and J lost 3 bases. There are 17 residues in the CDR3. Some clones are missing from TCRdb's copy, which holds only in-frame ones; the method was immunoSEQ multiplex PCR. Among approximately 15,000 clones listed, roughly four fifths were seen once. It was autoimmune disease history or systemic immunosuppression that excluded patients. Sequencing used CD4+ or CD8+ T cells sorted from blood, obtained in a trial of the OX40 agonist ivuxolimab. The clonotype comes from an adult with an advanced solid tumor such as melanoma, head and neck, liver or kidney cancer. The chain uses TRBV28 and TRBJ1-2; 11 bases are a match to TRBD1. CDR3 in amino acids: CASSLSGQGGPYYGYTF. The CDR3 DNA reads as TGTGCCAGCAGTTTATCGGGACAGGGGGGCCCTTACTATGGCTACACCTTC.